Listed below are T cell receptor beta chains from one sample, sequenced in a study of Graves' ophthalmopathy and Graves' hyperthyroidism. TCRdb fed the multiplex PCR reads into MiXCR, producing one record per CDR3 protein. The sample has over 500,000 distinct CDR3 sequences, about a fifth seen once. Input material: peripheral blood. The receptor source for this set is a woman younger than 30 with stable Graves' hyperthyroidism. Some clones in this sample may be carry-over from other donors' samples. CDR3s include the opening cysteine and the closing phenylalanine or tryptophan. A D gene is named only where the DNA matches it firmly. Size is stated for part of the rows, as once, few or many counts, or as a class when the clone is expanded.

NA	13	TRBV28	few	TRBJ2-5	TGTGCCAGTAGCGGACCCCTCCAAGAGACCCGGTACTTC	CASSGPLQETRYF
TRBD1	16	TRBV5-4	few	TRBJ2-7	TGTGCCAGCAGCAGCTTGACGACAGGGGGGTCCTACGAGCAGTACTTC	CASSSLTTGGSYEQYF
TRBD1	14	TRBV6-2/TRBV6-3	few	TRBJ1-5	TGTGCCAGCAGAGACGGACAGGGGGCCCAGCCCCAGCATTTT	CASRDGQGAQPQHF
NA	16	TRBV2	many	TRBJ1-5	TGTGCCAGCAGTGAAGGGGGTCCTTACCGGTTGGGGCCCCAGCATTTT	CASSEGGPYRLGPQHF
NA	11	TRBV6-2/TRBV6-3	NA	TRBJ1-1	TGTGCCAGCACCTTCAGGGCCGAAGCTTTCTTT	CASTFRAEAFF
NA	11	TRBV19	many	TRBJ1-1	TGTGCCAGTGGAAGCGGCACTGAAGCTTTCTTT	CASGSGTEAFF
NA	14	TRBV7-3	many	TRBJ2-5	TGTGCCAGCAGCCCCGCCCCGCGCCCAGAGACCCAGTACTTC	CASSPAPRPETQYF
TRBD1	18	TRBV27	many	TRBJ1-3	TGTGCCAGCTCGCCCGGGACAGGGGGCCCTCACTCTGGAAACACCATATATTTT	CASSPGTGGPHSGNTIYF
NA	11	TRBV6-1	NA	TRBJ1-1	TGTGCCACACGCAGGGACCTGATAACTTTCTTT	CATRRDLITFF
TRBD1	14	TRBV2	NA	TRBJ2-5	TGTGCCAGCAGGGATGACAGGGGTAGGGAGACCCAGTACTTC	CASRDDRGRETQYF
TRBD1	15	TRBV6-1	few	TRBJ1-6	TGTGCCAGCAGTGAACAGGGACAGCCGAATTCACCCCTCCACTTT	CASSEQGQPNSPLHF
NA	13	TRBV2	many	TRBJ1-5	TGTGCCACCTCTAGGGGCCTCAATCAGCCCCAGCATTTT	CATSRGLNQPQHF
NA	11	TRBV2	many	TRBJ1-1	TGTGCCAGCAGAAGGACAAATGAAGCTTTCTTT	CASRRTNEAFF
TRBD1	15	TRBV18	NA	TRBJ2-2	TGTGCCAGCTCACAGGACAGGCTCGGCCCCGGGGAGCTGTTTTTT	CASSQDRLGPGELFF
NA	14	TRBV25-1	NA	TRBJ2-5	TGTGCCAGCAGTGAGCCCAGGGTGGAAGAGACCCAGTACTTC	CASSEPRVEETQYF
NA	14	TRBV3-1	few	TRBJ1-1	TGTGCCAGCAGCCATGGGTTGTTGGACACTGAAGCTTTCTTT	CASSHGLLDTEAFF
TRBD1	14	TRBV2	many	TRBJ2-7	TGTGCCAGCACTAAACAGGGGGCTACCTACGAGCAGTACTTC	CASTKQGATYEQYF
TRBD2	17	TRBV28	many	TRBJ2-7	TGTGCCAGCAGCCCCACGATGTTAGCGGGAGGGCCTTACGAGCAGTACTTC	CASSPTMLAGGPYEQYF
NA	18	TRBV12-3/TRBV12-4	NA	TRBJ1-1	TGTGCCAGCAGTGCAGAGGTCTTTAGTTCTGTGAGGGACACTGAAGCTTTCTTT	CASSAEVFSSVRDTEAFF
TRBD2	14	TRBV29-1	many	TRBJ2-7	TGCAGCGTTGAGACTAGCGGGAACTCCTACGAGCAGTACTTC	CSVETSGNSYEQYF
TRBD2	16	TRBV6-1	few	TRBJ2-5	TGTGCCAGCAGTGCTCGGGAGGGCCTCGGCGAAGAGACCCAGTACTTC	CASSAREGLGEETQYF
TRBD1	15	TRBV24-1	NA	TRBJ1-5	TGTGCCACCAGTTCGGGACAGTCTAGCAATCAGCCCCAGCATTTT	CATSSGQSSNQPQHF
TRBD2	15	TRBV20-1	many	TRBJ2-5	TGCAGTGCTAGAGTATATAGCGGGCCACAAGAGACCCAGTACTTC	CSARVYSGPQETQYF
TRBD2	16	TRBV11-2	many	TRBJ2-7	TGTGCCAGCAGCTCCGCACCGGGACTAGCGGGGGGCGAGCAGTACTTC	CASSSAPGLAGGEQYF
NA	15	TRBV11-2	NA	TRBJ2-7	TGTGCCAGCAGCTCTTTATGGCGGGATTCCCACGAGCAGTACTTC	CASSSLWRDSHEQYF
TRBD1	13	TRBV29-1	NA	TRBJ1-1	TGCAGCGTCGTACAGGGGGCTTACACTGAAGCTTTCTTT	CSVVQGAYTEAFF
NA	13	TRBV19	many	TRBJ1-6	TGTGCCAGTACCCAACGAACGGATTCACCCCTCCACTTT	CASTQRTDSPLHF
TRBD1	15	TRBV28	NA	TRBJ1-2	TGTGCCAGCAGTGAGAACAGGGGTTTGGACTATGGCTACACCTTC	CASSENRGLDYGYTF
TRBD1	16	TRBV6-2/TRBV6-3	many	TRBJ2-5	TGTGCCAGCAGTTACTCCGGGACAGATGTTTCGGAGACCCAGTACTTC	CASSYSGTDVSETQYF
NA	12	TRBV11-2	NA	TRBJ1-3	TGTGCCAGCAGCTTAGATGTTGGAACCATATATTTT	CASSLDVGTIYF
NA	13	TRBV6-5	many	TRBJ2-7	TGTGCCAGCAGTTACCGCAGAGCCTACGAGCAGTACTTC	CASSYRRAYEQYF